The 21 T cell receptor beta chains below all came from one sample that was sequenced in a study of T-cell reconstitution after alpha-beta-depleted transplantation in children. Preparation of the TCRbeta library involved a method that used unique molecular identifiers. TCRdb called the PCR reads again in MiXCR, with one record for every CDR3 protein. The sample shows 600,000 to 700,000 distinct CDR3 sequences, roughly 15% of them seen only once. The source was PBMCs from the stem cell graft donor, collected from the stem cell graft. The receptors stem from a human donor who donated a stem cell graft to a child with acute myeloid leukemia.

In the case of this clonotype: Just one base apart from a much larger clone, this may be a read error. V and J are TRBV20-1 and TRBJ2-5; the D call may be TRBD1 or TRBD2 (5 bases each). The V and J ends lost 7 bases and 7 bases respectively, with 13 bases between them. Germline V gives CDR1 DFQATT, CDR2 SNEGSKA (reference sequence). This CDR3 has 11 amino acids. This CDR3 reads CSDNSGGTQYF. DNA of the CDR3: TGCAGTGACAACAGTGGGGGGACCCAGTACTTC.

This clonotype was counted ten times or more. The chain has TRBV20-1 and TRBJ1-2; D might be TRBD1 (5 bases). The CDR3 totals 12 residues. Trimming cost V 1 base and J 5 bases, with 8 bases left between them. Germline assignment: CDR1 DFQATT and CDR2 SNEGSKA (reference sequence). The CDR3 here is CSARVDRYGYTF. For the CDR3, the DNA is TGCAGTGCTAGAGTAGACAGATATGGCTACACCTTC.

This chain connects TRBV11-2 to TRBJ2-5; unclear D gene. V lost 3 bases to trimming and J lost 1 base, with 9 bases between them. The CDR3 has 14 amino acids. Germline V CDR1 and CDR2: SGHAT, FQNNGV. In DNA, the CDR3 is TGTGCCAGCAGCTTTATTCCCATCCAAGAGACCCAGTACTTC. Protein product: CASSFIPIQETQYF.

J is TRBJ2-5 and V is TRBV5-1; 8 nucleotides match TRBD2. The germline V gene has CDR1 SGHRS and CDR2 YFSETQ. The length of the CDR3 is 15 residues. V was clipped by 1 base and J by 3 bases; unmatched bases: 5. The DNA for the CDR3 is TGCGCCAGCAGCTTGATGGGACTAGGGGAAGAGACCCAGTACTTC. Protein: CASSLMGLGEETQYF. The variable domain in full, with the rest retrieved from reference TRBV5-1 and TRBJ2-5, is KAGVTQTPRYLIKTRGQQVTLSCSPISGHRSVSWYQQTPGQGLQFLFEYFSETQRNKGNFPGRFSGRQFSNSRSEMNVSTLELGDSALYLCASSLMGLGEETQYFGPGTRLLVL.

The table lists this clonotype with many counts. V and J are TRBV15 and TRBJ1-5; D is unresolved. Trimming left V 6 bases short and J 0 bases short, with 12 bases between. The CDR3 runs to 15 residues. Germline CDR1 reads LNHNV; CDR2 reads YYDKDF (reference sequence). In DNA form, the CDR3 reads TGTGCCACCAGTAGGGCAGGAGCTAGCAATCAGCCCCAGCATTTT. This codes for CATSRAGASNQPQHF.

The table lists this clonotype with many counts. The chain links TRBV20-1 to TRBJ2-7, with D possibly being TRBD1 or TRBD2 (5 bases each). There are 13 residues in the CDR3. Germline values: CDR1 DFQATT, CDR2 SNEGSKA (reference sequence). Trimming cost V 5 bases and J 0 bases, with 11 bases left between them. The DNA of the CDR3 is TGCAGTGCTCTCGGGACGGCCTCCTACGAGCAGTACTTC. This translates into CSALGTASYEQYF.

There are many counts of this clonotype. The chain carries TRBV20-1 and TRBJ2-1; no firm D call. This CDR3 spans 14 amino acids. The germline V and J ends were trimmed by 1 base and 4 bases, with 11 bases remaining between them. Per the germline V gene, CDR1 is DFQATT and CDR2 is SNEGSKA (reference sequence). Here the CDR3 reads CSARVANLYNEQFF. CDR3 coding DNA: TGCAGTGCTAGAGTGGCTAACTTGTACAATGAGCAGTTCTTC.

This chain links TRBV5-1 with TRBJ1-1, with D hard to call. Germline V gene data show CDR1 as SGHRS and CDR2 as YFSETQ. The V gene lost 4 bases and the J gene lost 1 base, with 11 bases spanning the gap. The CDR3 extends over 14 amino acids. In nucleotides, the CDR3 is TGCGCCAGCAGCCCGGCCGGAACGAACACTGAAGCTTTCTTT. Protein product: CASSPAGTNTEAFF.

This clonotype was counted at least ten times. The chain employs TRBV10-3 and TRBJ2-1; the D gene is possibly TRBD1 (6 bases). Trimming removed 10 bases at V and 3 bases at J, with 16 bases between. In germline, CDR1 is ENHRY, CDR2 SYGVKD. This CDR3 spans 14 amino acids. The CDR3 region has the DNA TGTGCCACCTTACGGACAGAGGGCTACAATGAGCAGTTCTTC. Translation: CATLRTEGYNEQFF.

The table lists this clonotype with a few counts. The chain links TRBV13 to TRBJ2-1; D not resolved. V was pared by 4 bases and J by 10 bases, with 14 bases between. The germline gives CDR1 PRHDT, CDR2 FYEKMQ (reference sequence). The length of the CDR3 is 13 residues. Here the CDR3 reads CASSSPGAREQFF. CDR3 coding DNA: TGTGCCAGCAGCTCCCCGGGCGCAAGGGAGCAGTTCTTC.

This clonotype was seen a few times. This chain connects TRBV7-9 to TRBJ1-4, with no clear D. The germline CDR1 and CDR2 sequences are SEHNR and FQNEAQ (reference sequence). Trimming stripped 2 bases from V and 8 bases from J, with 9 bases between. The length of the CDR3 is 13 residues. The CDR3 loop reads CASSLRRSEKLFF. The CDR3 nucleotides read TGTGCCAGCAGCTTACGCCGGAGCGAAAAACTGTTTTTT.

This clonotype was found many times. J is TRBJ1-2 and V is TRBV20-1; D uncertain. The V gene lost 2 bases and the J gene lost 8 bases, with 9 bases spanning the gap. This CDR3 has 11 residues. Germline assignment: CDR1 DFQATT and CDR2 SNEGSKA (reference sequence). CDR3: CSARRYSGYTF. The CDR3 coding sequence is TGCAGTGCTAGACGATACAGCGGCTACACCTTC.

The chain joins TRBV25-1 to TRBJ2-1, with 11 nucleotides matching TRBD1. Germline-derived CDR1 and CDR2 are MGHDK and SYGVNS. This CDR3 spans 16 amino acids. Germline trimming cut 4 bases from V and 8 bases from J; bases unmatched to any gene: 10. CDR3 protein: CASSGDLGQGVHEQFF. DNA of the CDR3: TGTGCCAGCAGTGGGGACCTGGGACAGGGGGTACATGAGCAGTTCTTC.

This clonotype was observed many times. DNA of the CDR3: TGTGCCAGCAGTTTGGGTTCCTACGAGCAGTACTTC. Translated, it gives CASSLGSYEQYF. This sequence joins TRBV12-3 or TRBV12-4 and TRBJ2-7; D unresolved. The CDR3 consists of 12 residues. The V gene lost 3 bases and the J gene lost 1 base, with 4 bases spanning the gap.

Of note for this clonotype: A read error may be the cause here, since a much bigger clone is one base away. This chain joins TRBV20-1 and TRBJ2-7, with D possibly matching TRBD2 (6 bases). This CDR3 contains 14 residues. The V gene's germline CDR1 is DFQATT and CDR2 SNEGSKA (reference sequence). CDR3 coding DNA: TGCAGTGCCCCCCGGGACTCAAGCGGAGGCGAGCAGAACTTC. It yields the protein CSAPRDSSGGEQNF.

This clonotype turned up a few times. The J gene is TRBJ1-2, the V gene TRBV5-6, with D perhaps TRBD1 (5 bases). Germline values: CDR1 SGHDT, CDR2 YYEEEE. The CDR3 spans 14 residues. Trimming took 4 bases from V and 5 from J, leaving 15 bases between them. CDR3 in DNA: TGTGCCAGCAGCCGGGACCAGTCGACTTATGGCTACACCTTC. It translates to CASSRDQSTYGYTF.

The table lists this clonotype with many counts. The chain uses TRBV9 and TRBJ1-1; D unclear. Germline CDR1 is SGDLS and CDR2 is YYNGEE. The CDR3 is 13 residues long. The ends were cut back, 7 bases at V and 2 bases at J, with 12 bases in the middle. CDR3 protein: CASQRAPNTEAFF. The CDR3, as DNA: TGTGCCAGCCAAAGGGCCCCCAACACTGAAGCTTTCTTT.

This clonotype was seen ten or more times. J is TRBJ1-2 and V is TRBV7-2; 8 bases fit TRBD1. This CDR3 spans 14 amino acids. Germline V gives CDR1 SGHTA, CDR2 FQGNSA. V lost 3 bases and J lost 8; bases outside the gene matches: 8. Written as DNA, the CDR3 is TGTGCCAGCAGCTTTTCAGACAGGGGTCAGGGCTACACCTTC. It yields the protein CASSFSDRGQGYTF.

V gene TRBV10-1 combines with J gene TRBJ1-1, with D hard to call. The CDR3 extends over 18 amino acids. V dropped 4 bases and J dropped 0 bases, with 21 bases sitting between them. Germline loops: CDR1 WNHNN, CDR2 SYGVQD (reference sequence). This CDR3 reads CASSAYKEGGSVNTEAFF. The CDR3 DNA follows: TGCGCCAGCAGTGCCTACAAAGAGGGAGGCTCGGTGAACACTGAAGCTTTCTTT.

This clonotype has a count of ten or more. The chain employs TRBV6-1 and TRBJ2-1; 7 bases fit TRBD1. CDR3 length: 16 amino acids. With 2 bases clipped from V and 0 bases from J, the junction kept 4 bases outside the gene matches. Germline V gene lookup returns CDR1 MNHNS and CDR2 SASEGT. CDR3 DNA: TGTGCCAGCAGTGAAAACTCAGGGGGCTCCTACAATGAGCAGTTCTTC. It specifies CASSENSGGSYNEQFF.

The chain is built from TRBV5-1 and TRBJ2-7; 9 positions agree with TRBD1. CDR1 and CDR2 (germline): SGHRS, YFSETQ. The length of the CDR3 is 14 residues. The J segment lost 4 bases and the V segment lost 5 bases, leaving 7 bases of the junction unmatched. CDR3 amino acids: CASRVGDRVYEQYF. For the CDR3, the DNA is TGCGCCAGCAGGGTTGGGGACAGGGTATACGAGCAGTACTTC.